This TCR beta chain was recovered during a study of blood T cells in healthy people across ages. Study-wide findings and caveats: A roughly linear age-dependent decrease characterized TCR beta diversity per million T cells. Long-lived donors exceeded aged donors in naive CD4+ cells and diversity.

It was with a sample-barcoded 5' primer and a J-beta primer mix that a second PCR of about 6 to 12 cycles was run. TCRdb called the 5' RACE reads again in MiXCR, with one record for every CDR3 protein. The top ten hold less than 2.5% of the sample, which has about 1.8 million distinct CDR3 sequences, about 49% seen once. The CDR3 is 14 residues long. Germline CDR1 and CDR2: DFQATT and SNEGSKA (reference sequence). As regards this clonotype: What it recognizes is unknown.

Input material: blood. The chain carries TRBV20-1 and TRBJ2-4, with 7 bases aligning to TRBD2. The J call may be faulty, since TRBJ2-7 better matches the DNA end. The sequence derives from a middle-aged woman in good health. CDR3 nucleotides: TGCAGTGCCAGAAGCGGGGTTTTCTCCTACGAGCAGTACTTC. Protein product: CSARSGVFSYEQYF.